The present T cell receptor beta chain was sequenced within a study of healthy donors' naive CD4 and CD8 T cells. The wider study: For TCR alpha, new primers spanned all functional IMGT alpha genes. General study results and limits: Alpha and beta chains were sequenced in bulk without pairing.

Looked up from germline, CDR1 is PRHDT and CDR2 is FYEKMQ (reference sequence). Deletions cut 7 bases from V and 5 bases from J, with 20 bases between. This CDR3 is 15 amino acids long. Naive CD4+ cells were sorted as CD4+CD8-CD45RO-CD45RA+; naive CD8+ as CD8+CD4-CD45RA+CD27bright. A linear amplification protocol produced the TCR libraries from 450 to 500 ng of total RNA. TCRdb reanalysed the reads using MiXCR and keeps one entry per CDR3 protein. The sample lists 150,000 to 200,000 distinct CDR3 sequences, around 70% seen once, with less than 2.5% in the top ten. Concerning this clonotype: The antigen is not known.

The sequencing sample was made of naive CD4+ and CD8+ T cells sorted from blood, pooled from several donors. This sequence was found in a pool of human donors in good health; the sample pools cells from several healthy donors. The V call is TRBV13, the J call TRBJ2-5; the D gene is possibly TRBD2 (5 bases). CDR3 DNA: TGTGCCAGCACTGGAAGTAGCGACCCAACGGAGACCCAGTACTTC. Protein product: CASTGSSDPTETQYF.